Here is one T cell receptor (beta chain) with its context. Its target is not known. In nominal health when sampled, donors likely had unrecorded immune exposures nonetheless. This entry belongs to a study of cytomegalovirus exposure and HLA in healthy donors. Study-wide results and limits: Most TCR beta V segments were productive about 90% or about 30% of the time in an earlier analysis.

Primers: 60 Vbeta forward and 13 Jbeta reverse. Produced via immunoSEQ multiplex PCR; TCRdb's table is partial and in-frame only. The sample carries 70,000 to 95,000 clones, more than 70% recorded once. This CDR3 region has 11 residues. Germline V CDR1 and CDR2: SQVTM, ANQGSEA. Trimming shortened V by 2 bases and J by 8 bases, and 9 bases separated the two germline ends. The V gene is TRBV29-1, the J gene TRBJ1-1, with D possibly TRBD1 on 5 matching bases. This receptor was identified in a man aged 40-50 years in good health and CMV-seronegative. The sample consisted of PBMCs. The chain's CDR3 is CSVESPGEAFF. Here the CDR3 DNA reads TGCAGCGTTGAAAGTCCAGGGGAAGCTTTCTTT.